A selection of T cell receptor beta chains follows, all from one sample in a study of T cell responses to AZD1222 COVID-19 vaccine. The repertoire was sequenced with immunoSEQ multiplex PCR; TCRdb's copy has only in-frame clones and lacks some. The sample includes approximately 130,000 clones, 70% to 90% of them seen just once. Here the sequenced sample was peripheral blood, taken 28 days after the second AZD1222 dose. Receptors originate from an adult who received the AZD1222 COVID-19 vaccine. The CDR3 runs from the conserved cysteine through the conserved F or W. A D gene is named only where the DNA matches it firmly.

V,D,J,CDR3
TRBV6-2/TRBV6-3,NA,TRBJ1-2,CASSRLSGQGLDTF
TRBV29-1,NA,TRBJ1-1,CSVRTVGGDTEAFF
TRBV5-1,TRBD2,TRBJ2-7,CASSEGLAGGRQYF
TRBV4-2,NA,TRBJ2-5,CASSQDTVTQYF
TRBV5-4,TRBD1,TRBJ1-1,CATEGTGGVEGEAFF
TRBV7-2,NA,TRBJ1-4,CASSQGQRPNEKLFF
TRBV11-2,NA,TRBJ2-1,CASSLAAGLTLWNEQFF
TRBV19,NA,TRBJ1-3,CASSITTEGYSGNTIYF
TRBV7-2,TRBD1,TRBJ1-5,CASSLQGQGNNQPQHF
TRBV3-1/TRBV3-2,TRBD1,TRBJ1-1,CASSDRGYAEAFF
TRBV19,NA,TRBJ2-7,CASSRTSGTSANEQYF
TRBV7-2,TRBD1,TRBJ1-1,CASSQRQGEGAFF
TRBV6-5,NA,TRBJ2-6,CASSPQSAGANVLTF
TRBV10-3,NA,TRBJ1-1,CAAQGLNTEAFF
TRBV18,TRBD1,TRBJ1-1,CASSPRGTGLWNTEAFF
TRBV7-3,NA,TRBJ2-6,CASTSTASGANVLTF
TRBV7-8,NA,TRBJ2-1,CASSPDRNREQFF
TRBV6-1,NA,TRBJ1-1,CASSEQAPGVTEAFF
TRBV3-1/TRBV3-2,TRBD2,TRBJ2-1,CASSLGLAGGPPYNEQFF
TRBV4-1,NA,TRBJ1-6,CASSQDGAGEGNSPLHF
TRBV11-3,NA,TRBJ2-2,CASSLERAGTGELFF
TRBV9,TRBD1,TRBJ1-2,CASSVEGTDYGYTF
TRBV6-2/TRBV6-3,NA,TRBJ2-3,CASSPPPGDTDTQYF
TRBV6-5,NA,TRBJ1-3,CASSYLQESYTIYF
TRBV7-2,NA,TRBJ1-1,CASSYSAGTEAFF
TRBV27,TRBD2,TRBJ2-1,CASGLPGLATNEQFF
TRBV19,NA,TRBJ2-1,CASSIDRCTNNEQFF
TRBV5-1,NA,TRBJ1-6,CASRVGQGNSPLHF
TRBV3-1/TRBV3-2,NA,TRBJ2-1,CASSHQRSPLNEQFF
TRBV18,NA,TRBJ2-1,CASWGTAYNEQFF
TRBV10-3,TRBD1,TRBJ1-4,CAISRQGAWGEKLFF
TRBV20-1,NA,TRBJ1-2,CSASRGAGYTF
TRBV7-9,TRBD1,TRBJ2-2,CASSSLGQDTGELFF
TRBV10-2,NA,TRBJ1-5,CASTTGQYQPQHF
TRBV7-2,NA,TRBJ1-2,CASSLGQNNYGYTF
TRBV15,TRBD2,TRBJ2-1,CATSILAPYNEQFF
TRBV7-2,NA,TRBJ2-1,CASSPDMSSYNEQFF
TRBV27,NA,TRBJ1-2,CASRLMAGEFGYTF
TRBV12-3/TRBV12-4,NA,TRBJ1-5,CASQGNSNQPQHF
TRBV6-2/TRBV6-3,NA,TRBJ2-2,CASSYASVALTVLF
TRBV7-6,NA,TRBJ1-5,CASAALAGPDQPQHF
TRBV19,TRBD2,TRBJ2-1,CASSSGLAGEIGDEQFF
TRBV7-9,NA,TRBJ1-2,CASSLASNYGYTF